This T cell receptor beta chain was sequenced during a study of regulatory T cells in long-lasting Graves disease. The study's findings and limits: Persistent patients had more shared public clonotypes (2,741) than new patients (around 950).

This clonotype was seen more than once but under ten times. The antigen remains unidentified. This may be a read error: a much more frequent sequence differs by one nucleotide. Library construction for TCR beta used iRepertoire HTBI primers and Arm-PCR of CDR3 regions. TCRdb called the multiplex PCR reads again in MiXCR, with one record for every CDR3 protein. Here the sample spans hundreds of thousands of distinct CDR3 sequences, roughly 20% being singletons. Noted time point: persistent/refractory GD, antithyroid drugs over 5 years with positive TRAb. PBMC RNA served as the TCR library source. American Thyroid Association guidelines were used to diagnose Graves' disease. Into tubes containing EDTA, 8 to 9 milliliters of peripheral blood were drawn. This sequence was found in a female donor with Graves disease. Source: peripheral blood mononuclear cells (PBMCs), taken when the disease was refractory, from a patient treated with antithyroid drugs.

CDR3 residues: CASRKGLAGDEQYF. In DNA form, the CDR3 reads TGTGCCAGCAGGAAGGGACTAGCGGGAGACGAGCAGTACTTC. The J gene is TRBJ2-7, the V gene TRBV6-1, with 14 bases lining up with TRBD2. Trimming removed 6 bases from V and 5 bases from J; junction bases left unmatched: 3. This CDR3 has 14 amino acids. CDR1 MNHNS and CDR2 SASEGT come from the germline V gene.